This T cell receptor beta chain was recorded in a study of regulatory T cells in long-lasting Graves disease. Overall study: Graves' patients with a new diagnosis had received antithyroid drugs under 3 months. Notes on the study in general: Under persistent disease, TRBV28, TRBJ1-2 and TRBJ2-5 were used preferentially.

There are a few counts of this clonotype. Its specificity is unknown. Stated time point: newly diagnosed GD, antithyroid drugs for less than 3 months. PBMCs were the source of the RNA used for TCR sequencing. In building TCR beta libraries, iRepertoire HTBI primers were used together with Arm-PCR of CDR3 regions. Each CDR3 protein gets one entry after TCRdb re-called the multiplex PCR reads with MiXCR. The sample records 530,000 or so distinct CDR3 sequences, around an eighth being singletons. Germline values: CDR1 GTSNPN, CDR2 SVGIG (reference sequence). V gave up 3 bases and J gave up 4 bases, with 9 bases separating them. The CDR3 has 12 residues. A further study also used this sample, focusing on T cells in Graves' hyperthyroidism and ophthalmopathy.

The chain links TRBV30 to TRBJ1-2; D uncertain. The specimen comprised peripheral blood mononuclear cells (PBMCs), sampled at new diagnosis, from a patient treated with antithyroid drugs. The TCR sequence derives from a man between 25 and 39 years old with Graves disease. CDR3 in amino acids: CAWSTHIYGYTF. Here the CDR3 DNA reads TGTGCCTGGAGCACTCATATCTATGGCTACACCTTC.